This paragraph covers one TCR beta chain sequence. Data came from immunoSEQ multiplex PCR; TCRdb stores just in-frame clones and leaves some out. This table has about 21,000 clones, under 75% appearing once. The data stem from a study of graft-versus-host responses after intestinal transplantation. Study overall: Anti-thymocyte globulin induction, then tacrolimus and steroids for around 3 years, went to all recipients.

Grafts had their tissue processed, releasing intraepithelial and lamina propria lymphocytes. The CDR3 is 17 residues long. Germline V gene sequence: CDR1 SNHLY, CDR2 FYNNEI. The junction had 10 bases not matched to a gene; V was cut back by 4 bases and J by 3 bases. The receptor was isolated from a human patient who received an intestinal transplant, so some T cells may come from the graft donor. This specimen consisted of ileum tissue, obtained less than 21 days after intestinal transplant. The rearrangement joins TRBV2 to TRBJ2-7, with 12 bases fitting TRBD2. CDR3 in amino acids: CASSGELAGGSYYEQYF. Here the CDR3 DNA reads TGTGCCAGCAGTGGCGAACTAGCGGGGGGTTCATACTACGAGCAGTACTTC. Supplemented by reference TRBV2 and TRBJ2-7, the full variable domain reads EPEVTQTPSHQVTQMGQEVILRCVPISNHLYFYWYRQILGQKVEFLVSFYNNEISEKSEIFDDQFSVERPDGSNFTLKIRSTKLEDSAMYFCASSGELAGGSYYEQYFGPGTRLTVT.